Listed here are 23 T cell receptor beta chains from one sample, sequenced in a study of shared clonotypes between healthy human individuals. Sequencing was performed with immunoSEQ multiplex PCR; in TCRdb, only in-frame clones are kept and a portion is missing. Of approximately 2.1 million clones detected, roughly 93% appear once; the ten largest clones hold around 0.4%. Source material: naive CD4+ T cells from PBMCs. Subset indicated: CD45RA+ positively selected. The receptors here all came from a man between 18 and 35 years old in good health. Some clones in this sample may be carry-over from other donors' samples.

CDR3 amino acids: CASTPGQANTGELFF. DNA for the CDR3: TGTGCCAGCACCCCGGGACAGGCAAACACCGGGGAGCTGTTTTTT. The chain recombines TRBV7-9 with TRBJ2-2; 8 bases are shared with TRBD1. The trim removed 7 bases at V and 2 bases at J, leaving 6 bases unmatched. The CDR3 length is 15 residues. Germline CDR1 is SEHNR and CDR2 is FQNEAQ (reference sequence).

This clone was observed once. The chain combines TRBV29-1 with TRBJ2-1; D possibly corresponds to TRBD2 (6 bases). V lost 6 bases and J lost 10, with 19 bases in between. The CDR3 is 13 amino acids. Germline lookup yields CDR1 SQVTM and CDR2 ANQGSEA. The CDR3 loop is CSVCSGLCWEQFF. The CDR3 coding sequence is TGCAGCGTGTGTAGCGGACTCTGCTGGGAGCAGTTCTTC.

The chain uses TRBV19 and TRBJ1-1; D is unclear. V was clipped by 7 bases and J by 1 base, with 10 bases between them. CDR1 is LNHDA and CDR2 is SQIVND in the germline V gene (reference sequence). This CDR3 region has 13 residues. The CDR3, as DNA: TGTGCCAGTACCGTGACTGGGAACACTGAAGCTTTCTTT. Amino acids: CASTVTGNTEAFF.

This chain uses TRBV28 with TRBJ1-5; the match to TRBD1 covers 7 bases. V shed 4 bases, J shed 0 bases, and the junction held 15 bases outside the gene matches. This CDR3 region has 19 residues. CDR1 MDHEN and CDR2 SYDVKM come from the germline V gene. The CDR3 DNA follows: TGTGCCAGCAGTTCCCCAGCAGGACAGGAAATTTATAGCAATCAGCCCCAGCATTTT. This codes for CASSSPAGQEIYSNQPQHF.

The rearrangement links TRBV7-9 to TRBJ2-7; D tentatively reads TRBD1 or TRBD2 (6 bases each). Trimming shortened V by 5 bases and J by 0 bases, and 14 bases separated the two germline ends. CDR1 and CDR2 from the germline V gene are SEHNR and FQNEAQ (reference sequence). The CDR3 runs to 15 residues. The DNA for the CDR3 is TGTGCCAGCAGCCTTAGGGGGAGGACCTCCTACGAGCAGTACTTC. It specifies CASSLRGRTSYEQYF.

V and J are TRBV7-9 and TRBJ2-2; TRBD2 is a possible D gene (5 bases). From germline, CDR1 is SEHNR and CDR2 FQNEAQ (reference sequence). V gave up 0 bases and J gave up 8 bases, with 13 bases separating them. CDR3 length: 15 residues. The CDR3 loop reads CASSLAMIGGGELFF. In DNA form, the CDR3 reads TGTGCCAGCAGCTTAGCTATGATCGGAGGAGGGGAGCTGTTTTTT.

The V and J genes are TRBV5-6 and TRBJ1-2; unclear D gene. The germline CDR1 and CDR2 sequences are SGHDT and YYEEEE. V was clipped by 4 bases and J by 7 bases, with 14 bases between them. This CDR3 is built from 13 residues. The CDR3 reads CASSREVGSGYTF. The CDR3 nucleotides are TGTGCCAGCAGCCGAGAGGTAGGGTCTGGCTACACCTTC.

The chain carries TRBV29-1 and TRBJ2-3, with a tentative D call TRBD2 (5 bases). The CDR3 runs 13 residues. V shed 2 bases and J shed 5 bases, with 11 bases lying between them. Germline lookup yields CDR1 SQVTM and CDR2 ANQGSEA. The CDR3 protein is CSVESLAGDTQYF. The CDR3 DNA reads TGCAGCGTTGAATCTCTAGCAGGAGATACGCAGTATTTT.

The chain is built from TRBV28 and TRBJ1-4; possible D gene TRBD1, 5 bases. The CDR3 has 15 residues. Looked up from germline, CDR1 is MDHEN and CDR2 is SYDVKM. V was cut by 4 bases and J by 4 bases, with 13 bases left in between. CDR3 sequence reads: CASSSSGTVNEKLFF. In nucleotides, the CDR3 is TGTGCCAGCAGTTCCTCCGGGACGGTTAATGAAAAACTGTTTTTT.

The chain links TRBV28 to TRBJ1-1; D gene unclear. The CDR3 sequence is 15 residues long. Germline V gene sequence: CDR1 MDHEN, CDR2 SYDVKM. Trimming pared 2 bases from V and 1 base from J, leaving 11 bases between. In DNA form, the CDR3 reads TGTGCCAGCAGTTTAAGGATTGCAGGGAACACTGAAGCTTTCTTT. It codes for CASSLRIAGNTEAFF. Full variable domain (outside the CDR3, taken from reference TRBV28 and TRBJ1-1): DVKVTQSSRYLVKRTGEKVFLECVQDMDHENMFWYRQDPGLGLRLIYFSYDVKMKEKGDIPEGYSVSREKKERFSLILESASTNQTSMYLCASSLRIAGNTEAFFGQGTRLTVV.

The chain joins TRBV30 to TRBJ2-5; 7 bases fit TRBD2. Germline loops: CDR1 GTSNPN, CDR2 SVGIG (reference sequence). The CDR3 consists of 13 residues. V gave up 3 bases and J gave up 5 bases; unmatched junction bases: 6. CDR3 in DNA: TGTGCCTGGAGGGGAGGGCCATTGGAGACCCAGTACTTC. Its protein is CAWRGGPLETQYF. The full variable domain, its missing parts supplied by reference TRBV30 and TRBJ2-5, is SQTIHQWPATLVQPVGSPLSLECTVEGTSNPNLYWYRQAAGRGLQLLFYSVGIGQISSEVPQNLSASRPQDRQFILSSKKLLLSDSGFYLCAWRGGPLETQYFGPGTRLLVL.

The chain is built from TRBV10-3 and TRBJ2-1; tentative D call: TRBD2 (6 bases). Germline CDR1 reads ENHRY; CDR2 reads SYGVKD. V was trimmed by 0 bases and J by 0 bases, leaving 9 bases between them. The CDR3 is 16 residues long. The CDR3 protein is CAISESISGSYNEQFF. The CDR3 DNA reads as TGTGCCATCAGTGAGTCGATTAGCGGCTCCTACAATGAGCAGTTCTTC.

About this clone: Within the sample, other DNA sequences also encode this same CDR3. The V and J genes are TRBV4-3 and TRBJ1-1; D uncertain. The CDR3 spans 13 residues. V lost 0 bases, J lost 8 bases, and 10 bases lay in between. The germline V gene has CDR1 LGHNA and CDR2 YSLEER. The DNA of the CDR3 is TGCGCCAGCAGCCAAGATTTGGTCAGAGAAGCTTTCTTT. Translated, it gives CASSQDLVREAFF.

The rearrangement joins TRBV6-5 to TRBJ2-7, with unresolved D. Trimming took 6 bases from V and 5 from J, leaving 17 bases between them. Looked up from germline, CDR1 is MNHEY and CDR2 is SVGAGI. The CDR3 runs to 14 residues. In DNA, the CDR3 is TGTGCCAGCAGCACCAACCAAGCCTTCCACGAGCAGTACTTC. It codes for CASSTNQAFHEQYF.

The chain has TRBV19 and TRBJ2-2; 11 nucleotides match TRBD2. The germline CDR1 and CDR2 sequences are LNHDA and SQIVND (reference sequence). Trimming took 1 base from V and 3 from J; bases not matched to a gene: 4. The CDR3 contains 17 residues. The CDR3 coding sequence is TGTGCCAGTAGTATAGGGGGGACTAGCGGATACACCGGGGAGCTGTTTTTT. It translates to CASSIGGTSGYTGELFF.

CDR3 DNA: TGCGCCAGCAGCTTGGCTAGCGGGAGGATCGGCACAGATACGCAGTATTTT. It codes for CASSLASGRIGTDTQYF. The V and J genes are TRBV5-1 and TRBJ2-3, with TRBD2 matching over 11 bases. The CDR3 spans 17 residues. Trimming cost V 0 bases and J 1 base; bases outside gene matches: 4. Germline V CDR1 and CDR2: SGHRS, YFSETQ.

V gene TRBV14 combines with J gene TRBJ2-7; 8 nucleotides align to TRBD1. The V and J ends lost 5 bases and 0 bases, in that order; junction bases with no gene match: 6. The germline gives CDR1 SGHDN, CDR2 FVKESK. The CDR3 loop spans 15 amino acids. Here the CDR3 DNA reads TGTGCCAGCAGCTACGGACAGGGCCTCTCCTACGAGCAGTACTTC. Protein product: CASSYGQGLSYEQYF.

The chain couples TRBV6-5 to TRBJ1-4; D is unresolved. V lost 0 bases and J lost 9, with 14 bases in between. The CDR3 consists of 15 residues. CDR1 MNHEY and CDR2 SVGAGI come from the germline V gene. The CDR3 sequence is CASSYSQAGEKKLFF. In DNA form, the CDR3 reads TGTGCCAGCAGTTACTCGCAGGCCGGGGAGAAAAAACTGTTTTTT.

V gene TRBV28 combines with J gene TRBJ1-5, with D unclear. The CDR3 runs to 12 residues. V was shortened by 4 bases and J by 5 bases, with 6 bases between the two germline ends. In germline, CDR1 is MDHEN, CDR2 SYDVKM. CDR3 DNA: TGTGCCAGCAGTTCTCGTTATCAGCCCCAGCATTTT. It codes for CASSSRYQPQHF. The full variable domain, completed using reference TRBV28 and TRBJ1-5, is DVKVTQSSRYLVKRTGEKVFLECVQDMDHENMFWYRQDPGLGLRLIYFSYDVKMKEKGDIPEGYSVSREKKERFSLILESASTNQTSMYLCASSSRYQPQHFGDGTRLSIL.

This clone was recorded once. The genes are TRBV9 and TRBJ1-3; D gene unclear. Germline CDR1 and CDR2: SGDLS and YYNGEE. The V gene lost 4 bases and the J gene lost 0 bases, with 17 bases spanning the gap. CDR3 length: 17 amino acids. The CDR3 DNA reads TGTGCCAGCAGCCCCCTGCCTGGCCGGAACTCTGGAAACACCATATATTTT. It is translated as CASSPLPGRNSGNTIYF. Supplemented by reference TRBV9 and TRBJ1-3, the full variable domain reads DSGVTQTPKHLITATGQRVTLRCSPRSGDLSVYWYQQSLDQGLQFLIQYYNGEERAKGNILERFSAQQFPDLHSELNLSSLELGDSALYFCASSPLPGRNSGNTIYFGEGSWLTVV.

The chain has TRBV4-3 and TRBJ2-2; D gene ambiguous. The germline V gene has CDR1 LGHNA and CDR2 YSLEER. This CDR3 is 14 amino acids long. V was trimmed by 3 bases and J by 3 bases, leaving 8 bases between them. CDR3 sequence reads: CASSQLLHTGELFF. CDR3 DNA sequence: TGCGCCAGCAGCCAGTTGCTCCACACCGGGGAGCTGTTTTTT.

V and J are TRBV7-3 and TRBJ2-6; D is uncertain. Germline CDR1 reads SGHTA; CDR2 reads FQGTGA. The CDR3 sequence is 16 residues long. V was cut by 4 bases and J by 1 base, with 11 bases left in between. CDR3 sequence: CASSSAGQSGANVLTF. The CDR3 DNA reads as TGTGCCAGCAGCTCTGCCGGCCAATCTGGGGCCAACGTCCTGACTTTC.

The chain recombines TRBV7-6 with TRBJ1-1, with D possibly TRBD1 on 5 matching bases. The CDR3 contains 17 residues. The germline V and J ends were trimmed by 3 bases and 3 bases, with 20 bases remaining between them. The germline gives CDR1 SGHVS, CDR2 FNYEAQ. The CDR3 is CASSLPSRGGKDTEAFF. The DNA of the CDR3 is TGTGCCAGCAGCTTGCCCAGTCGTGGGGGTAAGGACACTGAAGCTTTCTTT.